This T cell receptor beta chain was documented in a study of graft-versus-host responses after intestinal transplantation. On the study more broadly: Each of the recipients got a multivisceral, liver-intestinal, or isolated intestinal transplant. All recipients got anti-thymocyte globulin induction, then tacrolimus and steroids for about 3 years.

Germline CDR1 MDHEN, CDR2 SYDVKM. The V and J ends lost 5 bases and 4 bases respectively, with 11 bases between them. This CDR3 comprises 13 residues. Intraepithelial and lamina propria lymphocytes were freed from processed graft tissue. This clone came up a few times. Its antigen is still unknown. Whole-study findings and limits: Detection of GvH clones occurred in recipient marrow, and some had their first appearance in ileum or blood.

The protocol was immunoSEQ multiplex PCR, while the TCRdb copy is restricted to in-frame clones and leaves out a portion. Among fewer than 10,000 clones listed, almost 70% were seen once. The TCR sequence derives from a human patient who received an intestinal transplant, so some T cells may come from the graft donor. This sequence joins TRBV28 and TRBJ1-2; a weak D match, TRBD1 (5 bases). Sequenced here: ileum tissue, sampled approximately 460 days after transplant. CDR3 in amino acids: CASSPGTSYGYTF. Written as DNA, the CDR3 is TGTGCCAGCAGTCCCGGGACGAGCTATGGCTACACCTTC.